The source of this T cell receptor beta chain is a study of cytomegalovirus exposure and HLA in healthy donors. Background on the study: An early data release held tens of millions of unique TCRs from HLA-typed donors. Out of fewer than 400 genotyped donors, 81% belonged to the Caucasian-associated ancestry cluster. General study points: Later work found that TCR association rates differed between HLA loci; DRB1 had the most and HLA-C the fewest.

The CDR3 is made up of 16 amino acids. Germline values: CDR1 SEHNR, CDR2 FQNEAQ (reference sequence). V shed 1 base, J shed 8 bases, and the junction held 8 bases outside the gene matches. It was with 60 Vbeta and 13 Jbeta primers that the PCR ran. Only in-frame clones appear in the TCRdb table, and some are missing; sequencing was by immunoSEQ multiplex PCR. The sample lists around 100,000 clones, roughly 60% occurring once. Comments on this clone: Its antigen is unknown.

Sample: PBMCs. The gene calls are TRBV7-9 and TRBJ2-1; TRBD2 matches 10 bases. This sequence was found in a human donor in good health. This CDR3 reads CASSLGSSGSSDEQFF. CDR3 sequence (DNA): TGTGCCAGCAGCTTAGGGTCTAGCGGGAGCTCCGATGAGCAGTTCTTC.